The sample holds a few counts of the clone carrying this T cell receptor beta chain. Its antigen is unknown. This sample was taken from a study of cytomegalovirus exposure and HLA in healthy donors. The study's findings and limits: Earlier results showed most TCR beta V segments being productive about 87% or about 30% of the time.

Amplification used 60 Vbeta primers and 13 Jbeta primers. Only in-frame clones appear in the TCRdb table, and some are missing; sequencing was by immunoSEQ multiplex PCR. The table records 100,000 to 150,000 clones, less than 75% of them present only once. The origin of this receptor is a woman in her thirties or forties in good health and CMV-seropositive. The sample taken for sequencing was PBMCs.

The CDR3 nucleotides are TGTGCCAGCAGCCCCCATGCACAGGGTGGCTATGGCTACACCTTC. It yields the protein CASSPHAQGGYGYTF. V is TRBV14 and J is TRBJ1-2; possibly TRBD1 for D (6 bases). CDR1 is SGHDN and CDR2 is FVKESK in the germline V gene. The CDR3 contains 15 residues. Trimming took 4 bases from V and 4 from J, leaving 16 bases between them.